The rows below give T cell receptor beta chains drawn from one sample of a study of blood T cells in healthy people across ages. In TCRdb, the 5' RACE reads were re-called with MiXCR into one record per CDR3 protein. Counted here are 700,000 to 850,000 distinct CDR3 sequences, 30% to 45% occurring once; the ten biggest clones make up roughly 13%. What was sequenced was blood. All receptors come from a man aged 18 to 29 in good health. The conserved cysteine and the conserved F or W are not part of the CDR3 here.

TRBV20-1	TRBJ2-1	SARLTSEQF
TRBV10-3	TRBJ2-7	AISDLAGGPAEQY
TRBV12-3/TRBV12-4	TRBJ2-3	ASSFHRATGSVSTDTQY
TRBV7-3	TRBJ1-2	ASSSRGVDGYT
TRBV10-3	TRBJ2-7	AAGGGRSYEQY
TRBV5-5	TRBJ1-2	ASRSPDSSYGYT
TRBV19	TRBJ2-7	ASSIGTGVHEQY
TRBV20-1	TRBJ1-4	SARNSGARIGEKLF
TRBV6-1	TRBJ2-3	ASSETPPNGADTQY
TRBV20-1	TRBJ2-5	SARSETQY
TRBV7-9	TRBJ2-1	AGSLDGRSYNEQF
TRBV20-1	TRBJ1-1	SASRGTEDSEAF
TRBV6-2/TRBV6-3	TRBJ2-7	ASSTFAAGSSYVQY
TRBV12-3/TRBV12-4	TRBJ1-3	ASSNTGQVDGNTIY
TRBV6-2/TRBV6-3	TRBJ2-2	ASSYSQQGTPPNTGELF
TRBV28	TRBJ2-3	AGRATLGTDTQY
TRBV7-9	TRBJ2-1	ASSPSRGPNYNEQF